The sequence of this T cell receptor beta chain was determined in a study of blood T cell repertoires in COVID-19. The wider study: The analysed material was cDNA or gDNA that came from T cells, B-cell-depleted T cells, or PBMCs.

In germline, CDR1 is SSHAT, CDR2 FNYEAQ (reference sequence). This CDR3 spans 13 amino acids. As regards this clone: At one boundary the junction diverges from the germline segment, which might be a read error.

Original analysis: Nucleated cell number was recorded as an estimate derived from reference gene primer amplification. Profiling relied on immunoSEQ multiplex PCR, and the TCRdb table lists in-frame clones only, not all of them. From that table come the V and J calls and clone size; the DNA was used to work out D and trimming. The table has approximately 100,000 clones, roughly nine tenths seen once. This chain links TRBV7-7 with TRBJ2-2, with unresolved D. The sequenced sample consisted of peripheral blood. The source is a woman older than 75 in a cohort sampled during active COVID-19. The chain's CDR3 is CASSRQATGELFF. For the CDR3, the DNA is TGTGCTAGCAGCAGACAAGCCACCGGGGAGCTGTTTTTT.